The 32 T cell receptor beta chains presented below share a single source sample, sequenced in a study of cytomegalovirus exposure and HLA in healthy donors. Only in-frame clones appear in the TCRdb table, and some are missing; sequencing was by immunoSEQ multiplex PCR. The table records 150,000 to 250,000 clones, around 83% of them present only once. The sequencing sample was made of PBMCs. These receptors all come from a woman aged 30 to 39 in good health and CMV-seropositive.

The chain uses TRBV5-1 and TRBJ2-3; D ambiguous. V was pared by 0 bases and J by 2 bases, with 10 bases between. Germline-derived CDR1 and CDR2 are SGHRS and YFSETQ. The CDR3 contains 15 residues. The CDR3 DNA follows: TGCGCCAGCAGCTTGGCGAGAGGATTCACAGATACGCAGTATTTT. It translates to CASSLARGFTDTQYF.

This chain joins TRBV6-5 and TRBJ1-2; TRBD1 aligns across 9 bases. V dropped 4 bases and J dropped 2; count of bases not matched to a gene: 5. Germline V gene lookup returns CDR1 MNHEY and CDR2 SVGAGI. The CDR3 contains 15 residues. CDR3 in amino acids: CASSSPGQGNYGYTF. DNA for the CDR3: TGTGCCAGCAGTTCTCCGGGACAGGGAAACTATGGCTACACCTTC.

The rearrangement joins TRBV6-1 to TRBJ2-5, with D perhaps matching TRBD1 (7 bases). Germline lookup yields CDR1 MNHNS and CDR2 SASEGT. The CDR3 runs to 15 residues. Trimming removed 5 bases from V and 1 base from J, with 14 bases in between. CDR3 nucleotide sequence: TGTGCCAGCAGTACAAGCAGGGGGGTCCAAGAGACCCAGTACTTC. It yields the protein CASSTSRGVQETQYF.

The J gene is TRBJ1-2, the V gene TRBV9, with D tentatively TRBD1 (5 bases). In germline, CDR1 is SGDLS, CDR2 YYNGEE. This CDR3 contains 15 residues. V was trimmed by 0 bases and J by 8 bases, leaving 17 bases between them. This chain's CDR3 is CASSVEVGQGGGYTF. The CDR3 region has the DNA TGTGCCAGCAGCGTAGAGGTTGGGCAGGGAGGGGGCTACACCTTC.

The rearrangement joins TRBV6-1 to TRBJ2-7; the D gene is possibly TRBD1 (6 bases). There are 13 residues in the CDR3. Germline-derived CDR1 and CDR2 are MNHNS and SASEGT. Between the trimmed V and J ends, which lost 6 bases and 6 bases, there was a span of 15 bases. Here the CDR3 reads CASRRPGVGEQYF. In DNA form, the CDR3 reads TGTGCCAGCAGGCGACCAGGGGTTGGCGAGCAGTACTTC.

The chain uses TRBV29-1 and TRBJ1-1, with D possibly matching TRBD1 (5 bases). The CDR3 loop spans 11 amino acids. V lost 6 bases, J lost 7 bases, and 12 bases lay in between. Germline assignment: CDR1 SQVTM and CDR2 ANQGSEA. The CDR3: CSVGGSGEAFF. CDR3 DNA: TGCAGCGTGGGGGGTAGCGGTGAAGCTTTCTTT.

The chain couples TRBV6-1 to TRBJ2-3; D possibly corresponds to TRBD2 (6 bases). Germline CDR1 is MNHNS and CDR2 is SASEGT. This CDR3 is 17 amino acids long. V dropped 4 bases and J dropped 4 bases, with 21 bases sitting between them. CDR3 coding DNA: TGTGCCAGCAGTGCGGGAGTTAGCCCGGGACGGTCAGATACGCAGTATTTT. It is translated as CASSAGVSPGRSDTQYF.

The chain employs TRBV29-1 and TRBJ2-5; 10 bases map to TRBD2. Germline assignment: CDR1 SQVTM and CDR2 ANQGSEA. CDR3 length: 13 amino acids. With 4 bases clipped from V and 9 bases from J, the junction kept 8 bases outside the gene matches. The DNA of the CDR3 is TGCAGCGTTGCCGGGACTAGCGTGGGGGCCCAGTACTTC. Its translation: CSVAGTSVGAQYF.

About this clone: Within the sample, other DNA sequences also encode this same CDR3. The V and J genes are TRBV29-1 and TRBJ1-1, with 7 bases aligning to TRBD1. CDR3 length equals 11 residues. Germline lookup yields CDR1 SQVTM and CDR2 ANQGSEA. Trimming cost V 5 bases and J 5 bases; bases outside gene matches: 2. DNA of the CDR3: TGCAGCGTTACAGGGGTTACTGAAGCTTTCTTT. It yields the protein CSVTGVTEAFF. The full variable domain, in which reference TRBV29-1 and TRBJ1-1 provide the parts outside the CDR3, is SAVISQKPSRDICQRGTSLTIQCQVDSQVTMMFWYRQQPGQSLTLIATANQGSEATYESGFVIDKFPISRPNLTFSTLTVSNMSPEDSSIYLCSVTGVTEAFFGQGTRLTVV.

CDR3 DNA sequence: TGTGCCAGCAGTAAACAGGGGGTAGGGGGGGAGCTGTTTTTT. Its translation is CASSKQGVGGELFF. The rearrangement links TRBV25-1 to TRBJ2-2; TRBD1 matches 8 bases. Germline-derived CDR1 and CDR2 are MGHDK and SYGVNS. Unmatched junction bases numbered 7, after V lost 5 bases and J lost 8 bases. The CDR3 length is 14 residues.

The genes are TRBV2 and TRBJ2-2; 10 nucleotides agree with TRBD2. The germline CDR1 and CDR2 sequences are SNHLY and FYNNEI. CDR3 size: 17 residues. Germline trimming cut 4 bases from V and 5 bases from J; bases unmatched to any gene: 10. The CDR3 is CASSGPLAGVETGELFF. The CDR3 DNA sequence: TGTGCCAGCAGTGGGCCCCTAGCGGGAGTGGAAACCGGGGAGCTGTTTTTT.

This chain links TRBV15 with TRBJ1-2, with TRBD1 as a possible D gene (5 bases). V lost 4 bases, J lost 5 bases, and 17 bases lay in between. Germline assignment: CDR1 LNHNV and CDR2 YYDKDF (reference sequence). The CDR3 sequence is 15 residues long. CDR3 nucleotide sequence: TGTGCCACCAGCACCTCAGACAGTTTAGGGTATGGCTACACCTTC. Its translation is CATSTSDSLGYGYTF.

The chain joins TRBV28 to TRBJ1-2; tentative D call: TRBD1 (6 bases). Germline lookup yields CDR1 MDHEN and CDR2 SYDVKM. CDR3 length: 12 residues. The V end lost 10 bases, the J end lost 2 bases, and 11 bases lay between the germline ends. Here the CDR3 DNA reads TGTGCCACTTCACAGGGAAACTATGGCTACACCTTC. Translation gives CATSQGNYGYTF.

V is TRBV5-1 and J is TRBJ2-5, with D possibly being TRBD2 (6 bases). Trimming cost V 4 bases and J 5 bases, with 18 bases left between them. The CDR3 is 15 amino acids. CDR1 is SGHRS and CDR2 is YFSETQ in the germline V gene. The CDR3 DNA reads TGCGCCAGCAGCCCCGGGTCGGGAGAGGTGGAGACCCAGTACTTC. Protein sequence: CASSPGSGEVETQYF.

The chain links TRBV7-8 to TRBJ2-7, with TRBD2 identical over 7 bases. The germline CDR1 and CDR2 sequences are SGHVS and FQNEAQ. With 2 bases clipped from V and 0 bases from J, the junction kept 4 bases outside the gene matches. CDR3 length: 15 amino acids. This CDR3 reads CASSLLAADSYEQYF. The CDR3 DNA reads as TGTGCCAGCAGCTTACTAGCGGCAGACTCCTACGAGCAGTACTTC.

The chain joins TRBV19 to TRBJ2-3; tentatively, D is TRBD1 (5 bases). This CDR3 region has 14 residues. The ends were cut back, 2 bases at V and 6 bases at J, with 12 bases in the middle. The germline CDR1 and CDR2 sequences are LNHDA and SQIVND (reference sequence). CDR3 coding DNA: TGTGCCAGTAGTATAAGGAGTAAGGGGGATACGCAGTATTTT. Amino acid sequence: CASSIRSKGDTQYF.

The rearrangement uses TRBV5-1 and TRBJ1-2, with D maybe TRBD1 (5 bases). The CDR3 consists of 15 residues. V shed 5 bases and J shed 1 base, with 15 bases lying between them. Per germline, CDR1 SGHRS and CDR2 YFSETQ. CDR3 amino acids: CASRPGGGSNYGYTF. In nucleotides, the CDR3 is TGCGCCAGCAGACCCGGGGGAGGGAGTAACTATGGCTACACCTTC.

The chain links TRBV28 to TRBJ2-2; 11 nucleotides line up with TRBD2. The junction had 6 bases not matched to a gene; V was cut back by 10 bases and J by 2 bases. Germline V gene lookup returns CDR1 MDHEN and CDR2 SYDVKM. The CDR3 consists of 15 residues. The CDR3 sequence is CATKLAGDNTGELFF. DNA for the CDR3: TGTGCCACCAAACTAGCGGGAGATAACACCGGGGAGCTGTTTTTT.

V usage is TRBV5-1 and J usage is TRBJ2-1; D unclear. The CDR3 has 17 residues. Trimming left V 5 bases short and J 0 bases short, with 18 bases between. The germline CDR1 and CDR2 sequences are SGHRS and YFSETQ. CDR3 sequence (DNA): TGCGCCAGCAGGGCAGAGTTGGCCGCTAGCTCCTACAATGAGCAGTTCTTC. This codes for CASRAELAASSYNEQFF.

V usage is TRBV6-5 and J usage is TRBJ2-7; TRBD2 agrees at 8 bases. Unmatched junction bases numbered 10, after V lost 6 bases and J lost 3 bases. Germline V gene lookup returns CDR1 MNHEY and CDR2 SVGAGI. The CDR3 loop spans 15 amino acids. For the CDR3, the DNA is TGTGCCAGCAGAGCGCGCAGCGGGGGTCACTACGAGCAGTACTTC. Amino acid sequence: CASRARSGGHYEQYF.

The gene calls are TRBV11-2 and TRBJ2-1, with no clear D. V was cut by 4 bases and J by 9 bases, with 13 bases left in between. Germline CDR1 SGHAT, CDR2 FQNNGV. The CDR3 has 13 residues. CDR3 residues: CASSSAEVFEQFF. As DNA, the CDR3 is TGTGCCAGCAGCTCAGCCGAGGTCTTTGAGCAGTTCTTC.

This clone has a single count. The J gene is TRBJ2-5, the V gene TRBV30; 7 bases match TRBD2. The CDR3 contains 15 residues. V dropped 3 bases and J dropped 5; count of bases not matched to a gene: 12. The germline gives CDR1 GTSNPN, CDR2 SVGIG (reference sequence). The CDR3 DNA sequence: TGTGCCTGGAGGTTGGGCAGGGAGGGTCGTGAGACCCAGTACTTC. It yields the protein CAWRLGREGRETQYF.

This clone was detected once. The chain is built from TRBV19 and TRBJ2-2, with 11 bases lining up with TRBD2. From germline, CDR1 is LNHDA and CDR2 SQIVND (reference sequence). CDR3 length: 17 residues. Trimming took 4 bases from V and 6 from J; bases not matched to a gene: 10. The chain's CDR3 is CASSTLRLAGTAGELFF. The CDR3 DNA sequence: TGTGCCAGTAGTACTCTTCGACTAGCGGGGACGGCCGGGGAGCTGTTTTTT.

This rearrangement joins TRBV5-6 to TRBJ2-5; 7 bases are shared with TRBD1. Trimming took 3 bases from V and 2 from J; bases not matched to a gene: 7. The germline gives CDR1 SGHDT, CDR2 YYEEEE. The CDR3 covers 15 residues. In DNA form, the CDR3 reads TGTGCCAGCAGCTGGGGACAGTGGGCGCAAGAGACCCAGTACTTC. Its translation: CASSWGQWAQETQYF. Full variable domain (outside the CDR3, taken from reference TRBV5-6 and TRBJ2-5): DAGVTQSPTHLIKTRGQQVTLRCSPKSGHDTVSWYQQALGQGPQFIFQYYEEEERQRGNFPDRFSGHQFPNYSSELNVNALLLGDSALYLCASSWGQWAQETQYFGPGTRLLVL.

This clone was seen only once. This chain links TRBV18 with TRBJ1-2, with a weak D call TRBD1 (6 bases). Germline CDR1 reads KGHSH; CDR2 reads LQKENI. The CDR3 covers 13 residues. V was clipped by 3 bases and J by 3 bases, with 8 bases between them. CDR3 DNA sequence: TGTGCCAGCTCACCTGGACAGCACTATGGCTACACCTTC. Amino acid sequence: CASSPGQHYGYTF.

The chain employs TRBV19 and TRBJ1-2; no clear D. CDR3 length: 16 residues. CDR1 and CDR2 from the germline V gene are LNHDA and SQIVND (reference sequence). Trimming cost V 5 bases and J 4 bases, with 20 bases left between them. The CDR3 DNA is TGTGCCAGTAGTCTCCTCTCGGGGAAGTTCCCCTATGGCTACACCTTC. The encoded protein is CASSLLSGKFPYGYTF. Full variable domain (remainder filled in from reference TRBV19 and TRBJ1-2): DGGITQSPKYLFRKEGQNVTLSCEQNLNHDAMYWYRQDPGQGLRLIYYSQIVNDFQKGDIAEGYSVSREKKESFPLTVTSAQKNPTAFYLCASSLLSGKFPYGYTFGSGTRLTVV.

The V gene is TRBV5-6, the J gene TRBJ1-5; maybe TRBD1 (5 bases). Germline V gene sequence: CDR1 SGHDT, CDR2 YYEEEE. Trimming stripped 4 bases from V and 5 bases from J, with 16 bases between. The CDR3 is made up of 15 amino acids. The CDR3 here is CASSLGPTSDQPQHF. In nucleotides, the CDR3 is TGTGCCAGCAGCCTGGGACCAACGAGCGATCAGCCCCAGCATTTT.

The chain carries TRBV11-3 and TRBJ2-2, with TRBD1 identical over 9 bases. Germline-derived CDR1 and CDR2 are SGHNT and YENEEA. The CDR3 has 14 amino acids. With V trimmed by 4 bases and J by 7 bases, 4 bases remained unmatched. The CDR3 DNA is TGTGCCAGCAGCTACCACAGGGGGCGCGGGGAGCTGTTTTTT. This encodes CASSYHRGRGELFF.

The J gene is TRBJ1-5, the V gene TRBV19, with D possibly TRBD1 on 5 matching bases. Germline-derived CDR1 and CDR2 are LNHDA and SQIVND (reference sequence). The CDR3 sequence is 18 residues long. Trimming stripped 3 bases from V and 3 bases from J, with 21 bases between. In DNA, the CDR3 is TGTGCCAGTAGTATCCGGGCTGCCCAAGACAGCGCCAATCAGCCCCAGCATTTT. It translates to CASSIRAAQDSANQPQHF.

The J gene is TRBJ1-4, the V gene TRBV1; the D call of TRBD1 is as the table states it, not checked on the DNA. TRBV1 is noted as a pseudogene. This CDR3 is built from 16 residues. CDR3 in DNA: TGCACCAGCGGCGGCATACAGACAGGGCTAAGCGAAAAACTGTTTTTT. Residues: CTSGGIQTGLSEKLFF.

This chain joins TRBV5-4 and TRBJ2-5; D not certain. V lost 0 bases and J 1 base, leaving 10 bases between the germline ends. Germline CDR1 is SGHNT and CDR2 is YYREEE (reference sequence). The CDR3 totals 15 residues. Here the CDR3 DNA reads TGTGCCAGCAGCTTGGATCACCTCAGCCAAGAGACCCAGTACTTC. Translating gives CASSLDHLSQETQYF.

The chain carries TRBV6-6 and TRBJ2-7, with TRBD2 identical over 12 bases. The CDR3 spans 16 residues. V dropped 7 bases and J dropped 6; count of bases not matched to a gene: 13. The germline gives CDR1 MNHNY, CDR2 SVGAGI (reference sequence). The CDR3 DNA reads as TGTGCCAGCACCCCCCCCCTAGCGGGAGGGTCGGGCGAGCAGTACTTC. The encoded protein is CASTPPLAGGSGEQYF.